This is a list of T cell receptor beta chains from one sample in a study of T cell repertoires in ileal Crohn's disease. The assay was immunoSEQ multiplex PCR, and TCRdb's table has in-frame clones only and misses some. The sample gives approximately 13,000 clones, around three quarters of which show up once; over 4.5% is in the top ten. The sequenced sample consisted of ileal tissue. The receptors were sampled from an adult with Crohn's disease. The CDR3 runs from the conserved cysteine through the conserved F or W. Each record gives: J gene, clone size, V gene, D gene, CDR3 protein, CDR3 DNA. D genes are given only for firm matches. The size of a clone is reported for some rows only, either as once, few or many, or as a class for expanded clones.

TRBJ1-2 . TRBV7-8 TRBD1 CASSSGQTRAMPGYTF TGTGCCAGCAGCTCGGGACAGACGAGAGCCATGCCCGGCTACACCTTC
TRBJ1-2 . TRBV30 . CAWTKNLNYGYTF TGTGCCTGGACCAAAAACCTTAACTATGGCTACACCTTC
TRBJ1-1 . TRBV11-2 . CASSKSLGTEAFF TGTGCCAGCAGCAAAAGCCTAGGGACTGAAGCTTTCTTT
TRBJ2-7 . TRBV7-9 . CASSFGTTNEQYF TGTGCCAGCAGCTTCGGGACAACGAATGAGCAGTACTTC
TRBJ2-5 . TRBV5-1 TRBD2 CASSRSGAFQETQYF TGCGCCAGCAGCCGTAGCGGGGCCTTCCAAGAGACCCAGTACTTC
TRBJ1-1 . TRBV5-1 . CASRTGQNTEAFF TGCGCCAGCAGAACCGGCCAAAACACTGAAGCTTTCTTT
TRBJ2-5 . TRBV10-3 TRBD1 CAIADRGEETQYF TGTGCCATCGCGGACAGGGGGGAAGAGACCCAGTACTTC
TRBJ1-2 . TRBV5-8 . CASSPRRVPYYGYTF TGTGCCAGCAGCCCCCGGAGGGTGCCCTACTATGGCTACACCTTC
TRBJ1-2 . TRBV28 TRBD1 CASSLLGTGAGGYTF TGTGCCAGCAGTTTACTAGGGACAGGGGCAGGTGGCTACACCTTC
TRBJ1-5 . TRBV19 . CASNDRYHQPQHF TGTGCCAGTAATGACCGATACCACCAGCCCCAGCATTTT
TRBJ2-1 . TRBV10-3 TRBD2 CAIREGRGTYNEQFF TGTGCCATCAGGGAGGGGCGGGGGACCTACAATGAGCAGTTCTTC
TRBJ1-1 . TRBV7-9 . CASSLMNTEAFF TGTGCCAGCAGCCTTATGAACACTGAAGCTTTCTTT
TRBJ2-2 . TRBV5-1 TRBD2 CASSLLAGAGAGELFF TGCGCCAGCAGCTTGCTAGCGGGGGCCGGCGCCGGGGAGCTGTTTTTT
TRBJ2-1 . TRBV30 TRBD2 CAWQRLAGNNEQFF TGTGCCTGGCAGCGACTAGCGGGGAACAATGAGCAGTTCTTC
TRBJ1-6 few TRBV6-5 . CASSDLGGTGSPLHF TGTGCCAGCAGTGACTTGGGGGGAACAGGATCACCCCTCCACTTT
TRBJ2-2 once TRBV10-2 TRBD1 CASRPGTVNTGELFF TGCGCCAGCAGACCCGGGACAGTGAACACCGGGGAGCTGTTTTTT
TRBJ2-7 . TRBV7-3 . CASSIRGGALYEQYF TGTGCCAGCAGCATTAGAGGGGGGGCACTTTATGAGCAGTACTTC
TRBJ1-1 . TRBV29-1 . CSVGHTGTEAFF TGCAGCGTTGGGCACACGGGTACTGAAGCTTTCTTT
TRBJ2-7 . TRBV27 . CASSPRAHGTAPLEQYF TGTGCCAGCAGCCCACGAGCTCACGGGACCGCACCTCTCGAGCAGTACTTC
TRBJ2-1 . TRBV11-3 TRBD2 CASSLMRGGNNEQFF TGTGCCAGCAGCTTAATGCGGGGGGGCAACAATGAGCAGTTCTTC
TRBJ2-2 once TRBV27 TRBD1 CASSLSGTENTGELFF TGTGCCAGCAGTTTATCTGGGACAGAGAACACCGGGGAGCTGTTTTTT
TRBJ1-3 medium-sized TRBV27 TRBD1 CASRSTGNSGNTIYF TGTGCCAGCAGATCGACAGGGAACTCTGGAAACACCATATATTTT
TRBJ1-1 . TRBV9 . CASREGEGLNTEAFF TGTGCCAGCAGAGAAGGGGAAGGCCTGAACACTGAAGCTTTCTTT
TRBJ1-1 . TRBV27 . CASSFGQNTEAFF TGTGCCAGCAGTTTCGGCCAGAACACTGAAGCTTTCTTT
TRBJ1-1 . TRBV6-1 . CASSREEGTEAFF TGTGCCAGCTCCAGGGAGGAGGGCACTGAAGCTTTCTTT
TRBJ2-7 . TRBV9 . CASSAGKTSDEQYF TGTGCCAGCAGCGCTGGTAAGACGTCGGACGAGCAGTACTTC
TRBJ2-1 few TRBV9 . CARSGLGSFKYNEQFF TGTGCCAGATCTGGACTTGGTAGCTTCAAGTACAATGAGCAGTTCTTC
TRBJ2-2 . TRBV28 TRBD2 CASSLGGLAAGELFF TGTGCCAGCAGTTTAGGAGGACTAGCGGCCGGGGAGCTGTTTTTT
TRBJ2-7 . TRBV11-2 TRBD1 CASSDGTASYEQYF TGTGCCAGCAGCGACGGGACAGCCTCCTACGAGCAGTACTTC
TRBJ2-3 . TRBV18 TRBD2 CASSPGLGTDTQYF TGTGCCAGCTCACCCGGACTAGGGACAGATACGCAGTATTTT
TRBJ1-4 . TRBV5-1 TRBD1 CASSVGQGGNEKLFF TGCGCCAGCAGCGTTGGACAGGGTGGGAATGAAAAACTGTTTTTT
TRBJ1-3 . TRBV6-6 . CASKLDSSGNTIYF TGTGCCAGCAAACTAGATTCGTCTGGAAACACCATATATTTT
TRBJ2-4 . TRBV30 . CACQDKNIQYF TGTGCCTGTCAAGACAAAAACATTCAGTACTTC
TRBJ1-6 . TRBV6-1 . CASLRSSYNSPLHF TGTGCCAGCCTCAGGAGCTCCTATAATTCACCCCTCCACTTT
TRBJ2-6 medium-sized TRBV4-2 . CASSPFLGSGANVLTF TGTGCCAGCAGCCCCTTTTTGGGGTCTGGTGCCAACGTCCTGACTTTC
TRBJ2-3 once TRBV29-1 TRBD1 CSAELDRGSTDTQYF TGCAGCGCCGAACTTGACAGGGGGAGTACAGATACGCAGTATTTT
TRBJ1-1 once TRBV4-1 . CASSQPRQENTEAFF TGCGCCAGCAGCCAACCCAGACAGGAGAACACTGAAGCTTTCTTT
TRBJ2-3 once TRBV7-2 TRBD1 CAINTTGAALTDTQYF TGTGCCATCAATACCACAGGGGCGGCTTTGACAGATACGCAGTATTTT
TRBJ2-3 few TRBV5-1 TRBD2 CASSYSSGLAGARTDTQYF TGCGCCAGCAGCTACTCCTCTGGGCTAGCGGGGGCCCGCACAGATACGCAGTATTTT
TRBJ1-2 few TRBV5-1 TRBD1 CASSLSSRGLYGYTF TGCGCCAGCAGCTTGAGTTCCAGGGGGCTCTATGGCTACACCTTC
TRBJ1-4 . TRBV2 . CASGLRPFEKLFF TGTGCCAGCGGGTTGCGGCCTTTTGAAAAACTGTTTTTT
TRBJ2-6 . TRBV27 . CASRDVSGANVLTF TGTGCCAGCAGGGATGTCTCTGGGGCCAACGTCCTGACTTTC
TRBJ1-1 . TRBV25-1 . CASSDPRGIAFF TGTGCCAGCAGTGATCCCCGGGGGATAGCTTTCTTT
TRBJ2-7 . TRBV27 . CASSRGRGGSYEQYF TGTGCCAGCAGCAGGGGGCGGGGGGGCTCTTACGAGCAGTACTTC
TRBJ2-1 . TRBV10-2 . CASRRGARSSYNEQFF TGCGCCTCTAGAAGGGGGGCACGGAGCTCCTACAATGAGCAGTTCTTC
TRBJ2-2 once TRBV5-6 . CASSLEGGELFF TGTGCCAGCAGCTTGGAGGGCGGGGAGCTGTTTTTT
TRBJ1-1 . TRBV5-6 . CASSATGPVGEAFF TGTGCCAGCAGCGCGACAGGCCCGGTTGGTGAAGCTTTCTTT
TRBJ2-1 . TRBV19 TRBD2 CASSKTSGAGNEQFF TGTGCCAGTAGTAAGACTAGCGGGGCCGGGAATGAGCAGTTCTTC
TRBJ1-6 . TRBV7-9 TRBD1 CASSSWDRGSPLHF TGTGCCAGCAGCTCCTGGGACAGGGGCTCACCCCTCCACTTT
TRBJ1-2 . TRBV11-2 . CASSFSTGAGDGYTF TGTGCCAGCAGCTTTAGTACGGGGGCGGGGGATGGCTACACCTTC
TRBJ2-3 . TRBV7-6 . CASSWQSVGPDTQYF TGTGCCAGCAGCTGGCAGTCAGTAGGGCCAGATACGCAGTATTTT
TRBJ2-6 . TRBV29-1 . CSVARGSGSGANVLTF TGCAGCGTTGCCCGGGGCTCAGGATCTGGGGCCAACGTCCTGACTTTC
TRBJ2-7 few TRBV6-6 TRBD1 CASSRGQGNYEQYF TGTGCCAGCAGTCGGGGACAGGGCAACTACGAGCAGTACTTC
TRBJ1-2 . TRBV2 . CASRDGQNYGYTF TGTGCCAGCAGGGACGGACAGAACTATGGCTACACCTTC
TRBJ1-1 . TRBV27 . CASRPPGRYTEAFF TGTGCCAGCAGACCCCCTGGACGTTACACTGAAGCTTTCTTT
TRBJ2-7 . TRBV7-8 . CASSMNRDTYEQYF TGTGCCAGCAGTATGAACAGGGACACCTACGAGCAGTACTTC
TRBJ2-2 . TRBV5-1 TRBD1 CASSLGQGRHGELFF TGCGCCAGCAGCCTCGGACAGGGGCGACACGGGGAGCTGTTTTTT